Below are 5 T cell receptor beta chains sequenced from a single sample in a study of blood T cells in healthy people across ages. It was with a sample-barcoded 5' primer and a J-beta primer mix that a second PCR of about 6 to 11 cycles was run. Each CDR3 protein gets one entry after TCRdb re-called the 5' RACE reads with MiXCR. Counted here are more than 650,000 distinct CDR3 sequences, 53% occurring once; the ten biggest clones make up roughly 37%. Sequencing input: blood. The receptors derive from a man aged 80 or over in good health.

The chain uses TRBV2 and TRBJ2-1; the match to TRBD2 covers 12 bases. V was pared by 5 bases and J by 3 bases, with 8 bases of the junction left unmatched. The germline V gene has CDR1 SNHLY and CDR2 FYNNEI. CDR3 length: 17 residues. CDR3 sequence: CASSSRLAGVGYNEQFF. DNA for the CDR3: TGTGCCAGCAGTTCCCGACTAGCGGGAGTTGGCTACAATGAGCAGTTCTTC.

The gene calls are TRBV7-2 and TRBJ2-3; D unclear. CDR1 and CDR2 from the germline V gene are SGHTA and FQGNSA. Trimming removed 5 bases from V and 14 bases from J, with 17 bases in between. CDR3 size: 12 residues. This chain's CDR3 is CASSAPRRYAYF. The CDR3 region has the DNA TGTGCCAGCAGCGCCCCCCGCAGATACGCGTATTTT.

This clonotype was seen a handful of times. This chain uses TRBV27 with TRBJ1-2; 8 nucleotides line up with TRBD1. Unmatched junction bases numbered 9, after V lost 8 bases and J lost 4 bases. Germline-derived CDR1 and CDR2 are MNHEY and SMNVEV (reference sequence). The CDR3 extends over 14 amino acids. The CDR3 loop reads CASGSTGGSYGYTF. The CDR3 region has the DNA TGTGCCAGCGGTTCCACAGGGGGTAGCTATGGCTACACCTTC.

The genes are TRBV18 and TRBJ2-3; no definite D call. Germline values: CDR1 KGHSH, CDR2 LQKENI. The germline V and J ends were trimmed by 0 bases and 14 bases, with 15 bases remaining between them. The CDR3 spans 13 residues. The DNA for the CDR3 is TGTGCCAGCTCACCACCGAGTAAAGGATACGCGTATTTT. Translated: CASSPPSKGYAYF.

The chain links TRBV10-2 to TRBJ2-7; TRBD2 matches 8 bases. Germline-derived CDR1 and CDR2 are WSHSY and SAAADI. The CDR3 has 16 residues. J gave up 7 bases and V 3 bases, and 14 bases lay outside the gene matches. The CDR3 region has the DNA TGCGCCAGCAGTGACAGGGGACGCGGGAGGATTTGGGAGCAGTACTTC. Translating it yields CASSDRGRGRIWEQYF.